The 7 T cell receptor beta chains in this list originate from one sample, sequenced in a study of cytomegalovirus exposure and HLA in healthy donors. 60 Vbeta and 13 Jbeta primers were used in PCR. TCRdb's copy holds only in-frame clones and misses some; the assay was immunoSEQ multiplex PCR. Here the sample spans just over 150,000 clones, around 80% being singletons. Sequenced: PBMCs. These receptors were taken from a man between 18 and 35 years old in good health and CMV-seronegative.

The rearrangement uses TRBV6-1 and TRBJ1-4; 7 bases fit TRBD1. The CDR3 covers 14 residues. CDR1 and CDR2 (germline): MNHNS, SASEGT. The ends lost 6 bases at V and 3 bases at J; junction bases unmatched: 4. The CDR3 region is CASSGTVPNEKLFF. CDR3 DNA: TGTGCCAGCAGCGGGACAGTTCCTAATGAAAAACTGTTTTTT.

The genes are TRBV19 and TRBJ1-5; 12 nucleotides align to TRBD1. Germline CDR1 and CDR2: LNHDA and SQIVND (reference sequence). CDR3 size: 16 residues. J lost 7 bases, V lost 7 bases, and 11 bases had no gene match. CDR3 DNA sequence: TGTGCCAGTACTCTCTCCGGGACAGGGGGCGGGCAGCCCCAGCATTTT. Translation gives CASTLSGTGGGQPQHF.

This CDR3 is CASSPPGTGNNSPLHF. The CDR3 DNA is TGTGCCAGTAGTCCTCCTGGGACAGGGAATAATTCACCCCTCCACTTT. The V gene is TRBV19, the J gene TRBJ1-6; 9 nucleotides agree with TRBD1. Germline V gives CDR1 LNHDA, CDR2 SQIVND (reference sequence). Germline trimming cut 5 bases from V and 5 bases from J; bases unmatched to any gene: 7. The CDR3 extends over 16 amino acids.

V gene TRBV2 combines with J gene TRBJ1-4; 9 positions match TRBD1. The CDR3 has 14 residues. V was pared by 6 bases and J by 7 bases, with 6 bases of the junction left unmatched. CDR1 SNHLY and CDR2 FYNNEI come from the germline V gene. The CDR3 here is CASRPGTGFEKLFF. DNA of the CDR3: TGTGCCAGCAGACCCGGGACAGGGTTTGAAAAACTGTTTTTT.

The chain recombines TRBV7-9 with TRBJ2-3, with a weak D call TRBD1 (6 bases). Trimming took 4 bases from V and 1 from J, leaving 12 bases between them. The CDR3 runs 15 residues. Germline V gives CDR1 SEHNR, CDR2 FQNEAQ (reference sequence). This CDR3 is CASSYGQSRTDTQYF. In DNA form, the CDR3 reads TGTGCCAGCAGCTATGGACAGAGCCGCACAGATACGCAGTATTTT.

The rearrangement uses TRBV10-3 and TRBJ2-7; no clear D. Germline CDR1 is ENHRY and CDR2 is SYGVKD. V was trimmed by 1 base and J by 5 bases, leaving 15 bases between them. This CDR3 is built from 15 residues. CDR3 protein: CAISEWKTTLDEQYF. The CDR3 DNA reads TGTGCCATCAGTGAGTGGAAGACGACATTGGACGAGCAGTACTTC.

The rearrangement uses TRBV6-5 and TRBJ1-5; 10 nucleotides align to TRBD1. CDR1 and CDR2 from the germline V gene are MNHEY and SVGAGI. With 11 bases clipped from V and 6 bases from J, the junction kept 7 bases outside the gene matches. CDR3 length: 13 amino acids. The CDR3 here is CASRGTGAQPQHF. Written as DNA, the CDR3 is TGTGCCTCCCGGGGGACAGGGGCTCAGCCCCAGCATTTT.